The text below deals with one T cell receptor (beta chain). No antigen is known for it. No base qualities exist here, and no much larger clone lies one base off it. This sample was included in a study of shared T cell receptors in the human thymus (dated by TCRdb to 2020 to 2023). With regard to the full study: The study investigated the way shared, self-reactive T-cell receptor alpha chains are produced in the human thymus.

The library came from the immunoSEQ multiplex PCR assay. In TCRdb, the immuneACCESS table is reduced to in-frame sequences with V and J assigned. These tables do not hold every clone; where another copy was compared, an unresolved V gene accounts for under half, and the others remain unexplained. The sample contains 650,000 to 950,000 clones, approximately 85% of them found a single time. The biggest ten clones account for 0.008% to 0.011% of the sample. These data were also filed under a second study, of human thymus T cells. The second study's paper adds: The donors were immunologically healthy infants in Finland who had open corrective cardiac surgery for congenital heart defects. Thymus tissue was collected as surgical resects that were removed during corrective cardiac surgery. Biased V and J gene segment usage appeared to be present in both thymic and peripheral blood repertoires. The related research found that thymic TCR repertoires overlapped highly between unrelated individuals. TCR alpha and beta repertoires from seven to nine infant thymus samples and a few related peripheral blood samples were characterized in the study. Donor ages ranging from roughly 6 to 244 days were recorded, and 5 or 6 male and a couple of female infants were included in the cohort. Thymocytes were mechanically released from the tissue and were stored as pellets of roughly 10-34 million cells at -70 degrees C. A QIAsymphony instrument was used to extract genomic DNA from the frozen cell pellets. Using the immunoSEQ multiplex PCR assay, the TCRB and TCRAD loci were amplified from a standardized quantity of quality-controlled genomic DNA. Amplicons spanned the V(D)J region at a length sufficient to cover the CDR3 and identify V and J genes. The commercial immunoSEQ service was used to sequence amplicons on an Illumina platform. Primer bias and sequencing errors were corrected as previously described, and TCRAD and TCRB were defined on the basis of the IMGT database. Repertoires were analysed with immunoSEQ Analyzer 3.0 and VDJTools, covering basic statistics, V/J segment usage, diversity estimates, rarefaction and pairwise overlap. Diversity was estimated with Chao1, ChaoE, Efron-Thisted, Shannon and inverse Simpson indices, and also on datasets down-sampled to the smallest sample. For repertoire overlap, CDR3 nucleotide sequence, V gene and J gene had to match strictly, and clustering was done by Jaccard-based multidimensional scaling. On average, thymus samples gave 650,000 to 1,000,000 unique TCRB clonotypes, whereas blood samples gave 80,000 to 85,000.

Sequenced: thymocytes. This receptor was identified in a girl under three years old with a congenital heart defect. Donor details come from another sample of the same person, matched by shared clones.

In nucleotide form, the sequence is TGCGCCAGCAGCCAATTCCAAGGGGGCCCGAACACTGAAGCTTTCTTT. Its translation reads: CASSQFQGGPNTEAFF. The chain links TRBV4-1 with TRBJ1-1; the central 7 bases match TRBD1. Clipping removes 2 bases from V and 1 base from J, with 7 as the unmatched junction base count. In the germline V gene, CDR1 corresponds to MGHRA and CDR2 to YSYEKL. The CDR3 measures 16 amino acids from cysteine to phenylalanine. The CDR3 DNA has 48 bases and is translated from base 1.